A single sample gave rise to the 14 T cell receptor beta chains below, sequenced in a study of Ad26.COV2.S vaccination and SARS-CoV-2 variants. Sequencing was performed with immunoSEQ multiplex PCR; in TCRdb, only in-frame clones are kept and a portion is missing. The table shows around 170,000 clones, with approximately 88% occurring only once. The sample consisted of peripheral blood, taken after recovery from COVID-19. The receptors stem from a human donor who had recovered from COVID-19.

The table lists this clone with a count of one. The chain carries TRBV6-5 and TRBJ1-2; TRBD1 is a possible D gene (6 bases). The V gene lost 6 bases and the J gene lost 4 bases, with 15 bases spanning the gap. CDR1 is MNHEY and CDR2 is SVGAGI in the germline V gene. This CDR3 region has 14 residues. The CDR3 DNA reads TGTGCCAGCAGGCGGGGGCAGGGGCCCTATGGCTACACCTTC. Protein product: CASRRGQGPYGYTF.

The J gene is TRBJ2-1, the V gene TRBV4-1; no definite D call. Germline lookup yields CDR1 MGHRA and CDR2 YSYEKL. The CDR3 length is 15 residues. V lost 0 bases to trimming and J lost 2 bases, with 8 bases between them. DNA for the CDR3: TGCGCCAGCAGCCAAGATTGGGGAACCTACAATGAGCAGTTCTTC. This sequence encodes CASSQDWGTYNEQFF.

This chain connects TRBV27 to TRBJ2-3, with D unclear. Trimming pared 6 bases from V and 2 bases from J, leaving 21 bases between. The CDR3 length is 17 residues. Germline CDR1 reads MNHEY; CDR2 reads SMNVEV (reference sequence). Here the CDR3 DNA reads TGTGCCAGCAGCCCCGTGAGTGTGCTGCGGATCACAGATACGCAGTATTTT. This translates into CASSPVSVLRITDTQYF.

The V and J genes are TRBV13 and TRBJ2-7; TRBD1 is a possible D gene (5 bases). CDR1 is PRHDT and CDR2 is FYEKMQ in the germline V gene (reference sequence). Trimming removed 1 base from V and 3 bases from J, with 19 bases in between. The CDR3 is 17 residues long. In DNA form, the CDR3 reads TGTGCCAGCAGCTTAGTAGGGGAACCCTTATCACGCTACGAGCAGTACTTC. This encodes CASSLVGEPLSRYEQYF.

This clone was seen once. The J gene is TRBJ2-1, the V gene TRBV11-2; 9 nucleotides align to TRBD2. Losses at the gene ends were 5 bases for V and 5 bases for J; bases not matched to a gene: 7. The CDR3 length is 15 residues. Germline V CDR1 and CDR2: SGHAT, FQNNGV. This chain's CDR3 is CASSPGRGGHNEQFF. In DNA form, the CDR3 reads TGTGCCAGCAGCCCTGGGCGGGGGGGGCACAATGAGCAGTTCTTC.

The chain uses TRBV28 and TRBJ2-3; tentative D call: TRBD2 (7 bases). V was cut by 6 bases and J by 3 bases, with 16 bases left in between. Per the germline V gene, CDR1 is MDHEN and CDR2 is SYDVKM. The CDR3 covers 15 residues. CDR3 region: CASSFGGGGTDTQYF. CDR3 sequence (DNA): TGTGCCAGCAGCTTCGGAGGGGGGGGGACAGATACGCAGTATTTT.

The V call is TRBV11-2, the J call TRBJ2-1; D gene ambiguous. Germline V lookup: CDR1 SGHAT, CDR2 FQNNGV. The germline V and J ends were trimmed by 3 bases and 0 bases, with 9 bases remaining between them. CDR3 length: 15 amino acids. CDR3 residues: CASSLRGLSYNEQFF. The CDR3 coding sequence is TGTGCCAGCAGCTTGAGAGGCCTCTCCTACAATGAGCAGTTCTTC.

The chain links TRBV27 to TRBJ1-1, with a weak D call TRBD1 (6 bases). The germline CDR1 and CDR2 sequences are MNHEY and SMNVEV (reference sequence). The CDR3 length is 15 residues. The germline V and J ends were trimmed by 3 bases and 5 bases, with 16 bases remaining between them. CDR3 DNA: TGTGCCAGCAGTTTTCTCGGCCACAGGGAGACTGAAGCTTTCTTT. It specifies CASSFLGHRETEAFF.

The V gene is TRBV7-9, the J gene TRBJ2-7; D tentatively reads TRBD1 or TRBD2 (5 bases each). Deletions cut 1 base from V and 0 bases from J, with 16 bases between. Germline CDR1 is SEHNR and CDR2 is FQNEAQ (reference sequence). The CDR3 covers 17 residues. The CDR3 reads CASSLGPRGRTSYEQYF. CDR3 DNA: TGTGCCAGCAGCTTAGGCCCGAGGGGCAGAACCTCCTACGAGCAGTACTTC.

This clone was detected only once. This sequence joins TRBV2 and TRBJ1-3, with TRBD1 identical over 8 bases. Germline V lookup: CDR1 SNHLY, CDR2 FYNNEI. This CDR3 comprises 16 residues. The trim removed 5 bases at V and 4 bases at J, leaving 10 bases unmatched. Written as DNA, the CDR3 is TGTGCCAGCAGTTCGGACAGGGCGAGTTTAGGAAACACCATATATTTT. Translated: CASSSDRASLGNTIYF.

The chain joins TRBV12-3 or TRBV12-4 to TRBJ2-3; D ambiguous. CDR3 length equals 13 residues. The germline V and J ends were trimmed by 7 bases and 4 bases, with 12 bases remaining between them. The CDR3 DNA sequence: TGTGCCAGCAAGAGAGGAGTACCAGATACGCAGTATTTT. This gives the protein CASKRGVPDTQYF.

The rearrangement uses TRBV18 and TRBJ2-7; D uncertain. V was trimmed by 2 bases and J by 0 bases, leaving 5 bases between them. The CDR3 consists of 13 residues. Looked up from germline, CDR1 is KGHSH and CDR2 is LQKENI. CDR3 coding DNA: TGTGCCAGCTCACCAGGTCACTCCTACGAGCAGTACTTC. Protein sequence: CASSPGHSYEQYF.

V is TRBV15 and J is TRBJ2-5, with D unresolved. The CDR3 consists of 15 residues. The germline V gene has CDR1 LNHNV and CDR2 YYDKDF (reference sequence). V lost 0 bases to trimming and J lost 1 base, with 9 bases between them. The CDR3 protein is CATSRDPAPQETQYF. The DNA for the CDR3 is TGTGCCACCAGCAGAGATCCAGCTCCCCAAGAGACCCAGTACTTC.

The gene calls are TRBV19 and TRBJ1-6, with D perhaps matching TRBD1 (6 bases). The CDR3 consists of 15 residues. Germline V gives CDR1 LNHDA, CDR2 SQIVND (reference sequence). The germline V and J ends were trimmed by 2 bases and 1 base, with 6 bases remaining between them. DNA for the CDR3: TGTGCCAGTAGTATACAGGGGTCCTATAATTCACCCCTCCACTTT. Translation: CASSIQGSYNSPLHF. The whole variable domain, remainder taken from reference TRBV19 and TRBJ1-6, is DGGITQSPKYLFRKEGQNVTLSCEQNLNHDAMYWYRQDPGQGLRLIYYSQIVNDFQKGDIAEGYSVSREKKESFPLTVTSAQKNPTAFYLCASSIQGSYNSPLHFGNGTRLTVT.